These 23 T cell receptor beta chains were all obtained from the same sample, sequenced in a study of T cells in Graves' hyperthyroidism and ophthalmopathy (dated by TCRdb to the late 2010s). Libraries were made using multiplex PCR. The data were produced on an Illumina HiSeq 2000. The TCR beta CDR3 regions were amplified from RNA transcripts. The TCR CDR3 was subjected to a first round of RT-PCR using the HTBI primer set and the Qiagen OneStep RT-PCR kit. TCRdb reprocessing: public reads trimmed at Q25 with fastp, clones called with MiXCR, in-frame beta chains kept. Identical CDR3 proteins give one entry, which carries the most common genes and DNA. Present in this sample are 350,000 to 400,000 distinct CDR3 sequences, about 18% of which were seen just once. Of the sample, 35% to 45% is held by the ten largest clones. The sequencing input was blood. The source of these receptors is a man aged 18 to 29 with Graves' ophthalmopathy.

The V call is TRBV27, the J call TRBJ1-4; D gene uncertain. Trimming took 5 bases from V and 4 from J, leaving 8 bases between them. In germline, CDR1 is MNHEY, CDR2 SMNVEV (reference sequence). The CDR3 length is 13 residues. Here the CDR3 reads CASSRRSNEKLFF. In DNA, the CDR3 is TGTGCCAGCAGTAGGAGAAGTAATGAAAAACTGTTTTTT.

This clonotype occurred a few times. The chain is built from TRBV12-3 or TRBV12-4 and TRBJ2-1; TRBD2 agrees at 7 bases. This CDR3 comprises 11 residues. V lost 8 bases to trimming and J lost 6 bases; unmatched junction nucleotides: 1. For the CDR3, the DNA is TGTGCCAGCGGGGAGGGCAATGAGCAGTTCTTC. Its translation is CASGEGNEQFF.

A few counts support this clonotype. This rearrangement joins TRBV20-1 to TRBJ1-5, with D maybe TRBD1 (5 bases). The germline V gene encodes CDR1 DFQATT and CDR2 SNEGSKA (reference sequence). This CDR3 is built from 15 residues. The germline V and J ends were trimmed by 2 bases and 5 bases, with 16 bases remaining between them. The DNA of the CDR3 is TGCAGTGCTAGAAAGCAGGACGGGACGGATCAGCCCCAGCATTTT. It specifies CSARKQDGTDQPQHF.

This clonotype was counted ten times or more. The rearrangement uses TRBV7-9 and TRBJ2-1, with 9 bases that match TRBD1. CDR1 is SEHNR, CDR2 FQNEAQ, per germline (reference sequence). V was clipped by 4 bases and J by 0 bases; unmatched bases: 7. The CDR3 totals 17 residues. CDR3 amino acids: CASSSAGTGFSYNEQFF. Written as DNA, the CDR3 is TGTGCCAGCAGCTCCGCCGGGACAGGGTTCTCCTACAATGAGCAGTTCTTC. Complete variable domain (other parts from reference TRBV7-9 and TRBJ2-1): DTGVSQNPRHKITKRGQNVTFRCDPISEHNRLYWYRQTLGQGPEFLTYFQNEAQLEKSRLLSDRFSAERPKGSFSTLEIQRTEQGDSAMYLCASSSAGTGFSYNEQFFGPGTRLTVL.

This clonotype showed up just a few times. The genes are TRBV5-8 and TRBJ2-3; 10 bases fit TRBD2. CDR1 SGHTS and CDR2 YDEGEE come from the germline V gene. The CDR3 length is 18 residues. V lost 0 bases and J lost 0; bases outside the gene matches: 7. The CDR3: CASSLVLAGASSTDTQYF. CDR3 sequence (DNA): TGTGCCAGCAGCTTGGTCCTAGCGGGGGCTTCTAGCACAGATACGCAGTATTTT. Variable domain in full (rest from reference TRBV5-8 and TRBJ2-3): EAGVTQSPTHLIKTRGQQATLRCSPISGHTSVYWYQQALGLGLQFLLWYDEGEERNRGNFPPRFSGRQFPNYSSELNVNALELEDSALYLCASSLVLAGASSTDTQYFGPGTRLTVL.

This clonotype was observed a few times. V is TRBV6-1 and J is TRBJ1-5, with D hard to call. Germline assignment: CDR1 MNHNS and CDR2 SASEGT. This CDR3 contains 15 residues. V was clipped by 5 bases and J by 0 bases, with 11 bases between them. As DNA, the CDR3 is TGTGCCAGCAGTACCTTGTATGGTAGCAATCAGCCCCAGCATTTT. Its translation is CASSTLYGSNQPQHF.

On this clonotype: A read error may be the cause here, since a much bigger clone is one base away. V is TRBV5-1 and J is TRBJ2-5, with TRBD1 as a possible D gene (6 bases). Germline-derived CDR1 and CDR2 are SGHRS and YFSETQ. The CDR3 covers 14 residues. V lost 0 bases to trimming and J lost 2 bases, with 8 bases between them. For the CDR3, the DNA is TGCGCCAGCAGCTTGGCGGACAGACAAGAGACCCAGTACTTC. Protein sequence: CASSLADRQETQYF.

This clonotype was counted at least ten times. The rearrangement uses TRBV2 and TRBJ2-7; TRBD1 matches at 7 bases. The CDR3 totals 15 residues. Germline V gene data show CDR1 as SNHLY and CDR2 as FYNNEI. J lost 3 bases, V lost 6 bases, and 11 bases had no gene match. DNA for the CDR3: TGTGCCAGCAGGCAGGGTCCTCAGGGGGACTACGAGCAGTACTTC. This sequence encodes CASRQGPQGDYEQYF.

The V and J genes are TRBV20-1 and TRBJ1-3; 7 nucleotides align to TRBD1. The junction had 5 bases not matched to a gene; V was cut back by 0 bases and J by 0 bases. The germline V gene has CDR1 DFQATT and CDR2 SNEGSKA (reference sequence). The CDR3 has 16 amino acids. This CDR3 reads CSARDRQGFSGNTIYF. CDR3 in DNA: TGCAGTGCTAGAGATCGACAGGGATTCTCTGGAAACACCATATATTTT.

This clonotype was seen at least ten times. The chain recombines TRBV10-3 with TRBJ2-7, with 8 bases that match TRBD1. The junction had 9 bases not matched to a gene; V was cut back by 2 bases and J by 3 bases. Germline V CDR1 and CDR2: ENHRY, SYGVKD. The CDR3 length is 16 residues. CDR3 amino acids: CAISEGTGGEFYEQYF. The CDR3 coding sequence is TGTGCCATCAGTGAGGGGACAGGTGGGGAGTTCTACGAGCAGTACTTC.

Many counts were recorded for this clonotype. The chain couples TRBV11-2 to TRBJ2-2, with D possibly matching TRBD2 (6 bases). The CDR3 extends over 13 amino acids. V was trimmed by 6 bases and J by 4 bases, leaving 9 bases between them. Per the germline V gene, CDR1 is SGHAT and CDR2 is FQNNGV. CDR3 DNA: TGTGCCAGCAGGAACGGGGGCACCGGGGAGCTGTTTTTT. Amino acid sequence: CASRNGGTGELFF. The variable domain in full, completed from reference TRBV11-2 and TRBJ2-2, reads EAGVAQSPRYKIIEKRQSVAFWCNPISGHATLYWYQQILGQGPKLLIQFQNNGVVDDSQLPKDRFSAERLKGVDSTLKIQPAKLEDSAVYLCASRNGGTGELFFGEGSRLTVL.

This clonotype has at least ten counts. The rearrangement joins TRBV12-3 or TRBV12-4 to TRBJ2-7, with no clear D. CDR3 length equals 12 residues. V lost 4 bases and J lost 7, with 11 bases in between. Here the CDR3 reads CASSSHDPEQYF. The CDR3 coding sequence is TGTGCCAGCAGTTCCCACGACCCAGAGCAGTACTTC.

The V and J genes are TRBV18 and TRBJ1-2; D is uncertain. This CDR3 comprises 14 residues. In germline, CDR1 is KGHSH, CDR2 LQKENI. Trimming pared 0 bases from V and 3 bases from J, leaving 8 bases between. The CDR3: CASSPPTTYYGYTF. The CDR3 DNA follows: TGTGCCAGCTCACCACCCACTACCTACTATGGCTACACCTTC.

J is TRBJ2-3 and V is TRBV11-2; 15 nucleotides align to TRBD2. V trimming: 4 bases; J trimming: 4 bases; junction bases outside the gene matches: 3. Germline CDR1 SGHAT, CDR2 FQNNGV. The CDR3 consists of 16 residues. CDR3 loop: CASSSWTSGGADTQYF. CDR3 in DNA: TGTGCCAGCAGCTCCTGGACTAGCGGGGGGGCAGATACGCAGTATTTT.

This clonotype appeared a few times. The rearrangement uses TRBV4-1 and TRBJ1-2; 7 bases line up with TRBD1. In germline, CDR1 is MGHRA, CDR2 YSYEKL. This CDR3 has 16 residues. The V gene end was trimmed by 0 bases and the J gene end by 4 bases; junction bases not matched to a gene: 8. The CDR3 spells CASSQEAGTAFYGYTF. CDR3 sequence (DNA): TGCGCCAGCAGCCAAGAAGCCGGGACAGCTTTCTATGGCTACACCTTC.

The chain joins TRBV20-1 to TRBJ2-2; D perhaps matches TRBD2 (5 bases). The CDR3 is 13 residues long. V lost 7 bases and J 5 bases, leaving 14 bases between the germline ends. CDR1 and CDR2 from the germline V gene are DFQATT and SNEGSKA (reference sequence). The CDR3 nucleotides read TGCAGTGAGAGGGAAGTTTTGACCGGGGAGCTGTTTTTT. Protein sequence: CSEREVLTGELFF.

J is TRBJ2-2 and V is TRBV3-1; tentatively, D is TRBD1 (6 bases). CDR3 length equals 16 residues. Per the germline V gene, CDR1 is LGHDT and CDR2 is YNNKEL (reference sequence). Trimming removed 3 bases from V and 4 bases from J, with 15 bases in between. The CDR3 protein is CASSQTLTGTTGELFF. CDR3 DNA sequence: TGTGCCAGCAGCCAGACCCTGACAGGTACCACCGGGGAGCTGTTTTTT. Combining the CDR3 with reference TRBV3-1 and TRBJ2-2 gives the whole variable domain DTAVSQTPKYLVTQMGNDKSIKCEQNLGHDTMYWYKQDSKKFLKIMFSYNNKELIINETVPNRFSPKSPDKAHLNLHINSLELGDSAVYFCASSQTLTGTTGELFFGEGSRLTVL.

The chain couples TRBV11-3 to TRBJ2-1; TRBD2 aligns across 12 bases. The DNA matches TRBJ2-7 better at its end, which makes the J call doubtful. The CDR3 is 16 residues long. Germline V gene data show CDR1 as SGHNT and CDR2 as YENEEA. The CDR3 reads CASSPASGGAINEQYF. The CDR3 region has the DNA TGTGCCAGCAGCCCAGCTAGCGGGGGGGCTATAAATGAGCAGTACTTC.

This clonotype was observed at least ten times. CDR3 bases: TGTGCCAGCAGCGTAGGACAGGTCTCCACCGGGGAGCTGTTTTTT. Its translation: CASSVGQVSTGELFF. The V and J genes are TRBV9 and TRBJ2-2, with D possibly matching TRBD1 (6 bases). The V gene's germline CDR1 is SGDLS and CDR2 YYNGEE. V gave up 0 bases and J gave up 4 bases, with 10 bases separating them. This CDR3 has 15 amino acids.

This clonotype has at least ten counts. The DNA of the CDR3 is TGTGCCAGCAGCATTCCAGGAAGCGAGCAGTACTTC. Translation: CASSIPGSEQYF. V gene TRBV28 combines with J gene TRBJ2-7, with D unresolved. V was pared by 6 bases and J by 6 bases, with 12 bases between. This CDR3 is built from 12 residues. CDR1 and CDR2 (germline): MDHEN, SYDVKM.

Points on this clonotype: At one of its ends the junction is not consistent with the germline gene, which may arise from a read error. This chain links TRBV12-3 or TRBV12-4 with TRBJ2-1, with TRBD2 matching over 8 bases. This CDR3 comprises 17 residues. CDR3 bases: TGTGTCAGCAGTTTACTAGCGGCCACCGACTCCTACAATGAGCAGTTCTTC. This sequence encodes CVSSLLAATDSYNEQFF.

This clonotype was observed a few times. The chain recombines TRBV5-6 with TRBJ2-2, with D perhaps TRBD1 or TRBD2 (5 bases each). The CDR3 spans 13 residues. V was shortened by 4 bases and J by 6 bases, with 10 bases between the two germline ends. Germline V CDR1 and CDR2: SGHDT, YYEEEE. CDR3 protein: CASSPGTSGELFF. The CDR3, as DNA: TGTGCCAGCAGCCCCGGGACCTCCGGGGAGCTGTTTTTT.

On this clonotype: This may come from a read error, since a much larger clone is one base off. The chain uses TRBV10-3 and TRBJ2-2; D is possibly TRBD2 (6 bases). This CDR3 spans 17 amino acids. Germline V CDR1 and CDR2: ENHRY, SYGVKD. The CDR3 nucleotides are TGTGCCATCAGTGAGTCGAGTAGCGCCCCGAACACCGGGGGGCTGTTTTTT. This encodes CAISESSSAPNTGGLFF.